A single sample is the source of the 14 T cell receptor beta chains below, sequenced in a study of blood T cell repertoires in COVID-19. Libraries were prepared by immunoSEQ multiplex PCR; TCRdb keeps only in-frame clonotypes and omits some of them. The table lists 130,000 to 150,000 clones, around 84% of them singletons, with 7.2% in the top ten. The sequencing sample was made of peripheral blood. The receptor set was obtained from a woman aged 45-60 years in a cohort sampled during active or convalescent COVID-19.

J is TRBJ1-2 and V is TRBV3-1 (or the pseudogene TRBV3-2); D not resolved. The V end lost 0 bases, the J end lost 8 bases, and 4 bases lay between the germline ends. This CDR3 region has 11 residues. Germline CDR1 reads LGHDT; CDR2 reads YNNKEL (reference sequence). Written as DNA, the CDR3 is TGTGCCAGCAGCCAAGACAGGGGCTACACCTTC. It codes for CASSQDRGYTF.

The CDR3 region has the DNA TGTGCCAGCAGCCAACAGGGAACCCACACAGATACGCAGTATTTT. It translates to CASSQQGTHTDTQYF. The chain uses TRBV5-4 and TRBJ2-3; the D gene is possibly TRBD1 (6 bases). The CDR3 is made up of 15 amino acids. Per germline, CDR1 SGHNT and CDR2 YYREEE (reference sequence). V dropped 4 bases and J dropped 2 bases, with 14 bases sitting between them.

The chain combines TRBV10-3 with TRBJ1-1; 7 bases are a match to TRBD1. The germline CDR1 and CDR2 sequences are ENHRY and SYGVKD. The CDR3 loop spans 15 amino acids. The junction had 6 bases not matched to a gene; V was cut back by 4 bases and J by 1 base. CDR3 DNA: TGTGCCATCAGTGGGCTCAGGGGGTCGAACACTGAAGCTTTCTTT. It specifies CAISGLRGSNTEAFF.

This sequence joins TRBV11-3 and TRBJ2-1; no reliable D call. Germline loops: CDR1 SGHNT, CDR2 YENEEA. There are 13 residues in the CDR3. Trimming left V 5 bases short and J 9 bases short, with 14 bases between. CDR3 nucleotide sequence: TGTGCCAGCAGCAGATCGATGCGCGGTGAGCAGTTCTTC. Amino acid sequence: CASSRSMRGEQFF.

The chain combines TRBV5-1 with TRBJ2-3, with 13 positions matching TRBD2. The CDR3 consists of 15 residues. Germline CDR1 is SGHRS and CDR2 is YFSETQ. Trimming cost V 1 base and J 12 bases; bases outside gene matches: 8. The CDR3 protein is CASSLTSGGVPGQYF. In DNA, the CDR3 is TGCGCCAGCAGCTTGACTAGCGGGGGGGTCCCAGGACAGTATTTT.

The CDR3 DNA reads as TGTGCCAGTAGTTGGACTAGTTCTAGCACAGATACGCAGTATTTT. It codes for CASSWTSSSTDTQYF. The rearrangement uses TRBV19 and TRBJ2-3, with TRBD2 identical over 7 bases. Trimming at V came to 5 bases and at J to 0 bases, leaving 5 bases not matched to a gene. The germline V gene has CDR1 LNHDA and CDR2 SQIVND (reference sequence). This CDR3 is built from 15 residues.

The rearrangement joins TRBV25-1 to TRBJ2-5; 10 bases match TRBD1. The CDR3 extends over 16 amino acids. Germline CDR1 reads MGHDK; CDR2 reads SYGVNS. V lost 4 bases and J lost 5; bases outside the gene matches: 10. The CDR3, as DNA: TGTGCCAGCAGTGCCTCCGGGACAGGGGATTACGAGACCCAGTACTTC. It specifies CASSASGTGDYETQYF.

The V gene is TRBV5-4, the J gene TRBJ1-3; TRBD1 is a possible D gene (6 bases). Germline CDR1 SGHNT, CDR2 YYREEE (reference sequence). The CDR3 covers 17 residues. Trimming cost V 4 bases and J 0 bases, with 17 bases left between them. CDR3 DNA: TGTGCCAGCAGCCCCGAGACAGGCCTATACTCTGGAAACACCATATATTTT. Translated, it gives CASSPETGLYSGNTIYF.

There are a few counts of this clone. The chain has TRBV7-8 and TRBJ2-2, with 8 positions matching TRBD1. In germline, CDR1 is SGHVS, CDR2 FQNEAQ. This CDR3 is built from 16 residues. With 5 bases clipped from V and 6 bases from J, the junction kept 11 bases outside the gene matches. The CDR3 nucleotides read TGTGCCAGCAGCAGTCAGGGGGCGGTCAAGTCCGGGGAGCTGTTTTTT. This encodes CASSSQGAVKSGELFF.

This rearrangement joins TRBV6-2 or TRBV6-3 to TRBJ1-4; D is perhaps TRBD1 (5 bases). CDR3 length equals 14 residues. Germline V gene lookup returns CDR1 MNHEY and CDR2 SVGEGT. V was trimmed by 1 base and J by 5 bases, leaving 8 bases between them. The CDR3 region has the DNA TGTGCCAGCAGTTACTGGGGCCGAAATGAAAAACTGTTTTTT. Residues: CASSYWGRNEKLFF.

CDR3 DNA: TGTGCCAGCAGTTACTCGTATGGTCGGAATTCACCCCTCCACTTT. It yields the protein CASSYSYGRNSPLHF. The rearrangement joins TRBV6-5 to TRBJ1-6, with D unresolved. Per the germline V gene, CDR1 is MNHEY and CDR2 is SVGAGI. V was shortened by 0 bases and J by 7 bases, with 10 bases between the two germline ends. The CDR3 sequence is 15 residues long.

The chain has TRBV6-5 and TRBJ1-4, with 7 bases identical to TRBD1. CDR3 length: 14 amino acids. Trimming took 5 bases from V and 4 from J; bases not matched to a gene: 4. Looked up from germline, CDR1 is MNHEY and CDR2 is SVGAGI. The CDR3 nucleotides are TGTGCCAGCAGTAAACAGGGGAATAATGAAAAACTGTTTTTT. As protein: CASSKQGNNEKLFF.

The sample holds a few counts of this clone. The CDR3 protein is CASTPGQGGQPQHF. DNA for the CDR3: TGTGCCTCGACTCCGGGACAGGGCGGTCAGCCCCAGCATTTT. The chain uses TRBV30 and TRBJ1-5, with 9 bases identical to TRBD1. Per the germline V gene, CDR1 is GTSNPN and CDR2 is SVGIG (reference sequence). V was clipped by 7 bases and J by 6 bases; unmatched bases: 10. The CDR3 runs to 14 residues.

The chain employs TRBV5-6 and TRBJ1-2; D ambiguous. V gave up 4 bases and J gave up 8 bases, with 15 bases separating them. Looked up from germline, CDR1 is SGHDT and CDR2 is YYEEEE. The CDR3 totals 13 residues. CDR3 loop: CASSAGYGSGYTF. The CDR3, as DNA: TGTGCCAGCAGCGCCGGGTATGGCTCGGGCTACACCTTC.